This is a list of T cell receptor beta chains from one sample in a study of T-cell memory formation after mild COVID-19. TCRdb analysed the 5' RACE reads with MiXCR anew, one entry per CDR3 protein. The repertoire holds over 300,000 distinct CDR3 sequences, with 20% to 25% as singletons. The material sequenced was PBMCs or a T cell subset sorted from them (not recorded which). The receptors here all came from a man younger than 35 who had mild COVID-19 (a few samples of this study predate the infection). Cell type and time point are not known. Both conserved end residues are part of each CDR3. The order of the fields is J gene, clone size, D gene, V gene, CDR3 protein, CDR3 DNA. The D gene is left open where the match is weak. Not all rows give a size; the values are once, few, many and, for expanded clones, a class.

TRBJ2-6 | few | NA | TRBV18 | CASSPDRSKANVLTF | TGTGCCAGCTCACCCGACAGGTCCAAGGCCAACGTCCTGACTTTC
TRBJ2-3 | few | NA | TRBV24-1 | CATSDLAGTDTQYF | TGTGCCACCAGTGATTTGGCAGGAACAGATACGCAGTATTTT
TRBJ2-5 | few | NA | TRBV7-2 | CASTTLDAGTGETQYF | TGTGCCAGCACCACCCTTGACGCGGGTACCGGGGAGACCCAGTACTTC
TRBJ2-1 | NA | NA | TRBV2 | CASSIERYNEQFF | TGTGCCAGCAGTATTGAGCGTTACAATGAGCAGTTCTTC
TRBJ2-3 | NA | TRBD1 | TRBV6-1 | CASLLTGGKPSDTQYF | TGTGCCAGCTTACTTACAGGGGGGAAGCCATCGGATACGCAGTATTTT
TRBJ1-5 | NA | NA | TRBV5-6 | CASSLAGYGNQPQHF | TGTGCCAGCAGCTTGGCAGGATACGGGAATCAGCCCCAGCATTTT
TRBJ2-1 | few | TRBD2 | TRBV9 | CASSPTSGGPNEQFF | TGTGCCAGCAGCCCGACTAGCGGGGGGCCCAATGAGCAGTTCTTC
TRBJ2-1 | NA | TRBD2 | TRBV4-3 | CASSQDSGLAGAGEQFF | TGCGCCAGCAGCCAAGACTCTGGACTAGCGGGGGCGGGTGAGCAGTTCTTC
TRBJ1-2 | NA | NA | TRBV3-1 | CASSPQASVGAYGYTF | TGTGCCAGCAGCCCACAAGCCTCGGTAGGGGCCTATGGCTACACCTTC
TRBJ1-3 | NA | NA | TRBV7-2 | CASSLATGSGNTIYF | TGTGCCAGCAGCTTAGCGACAGGCTCTGGAAACACCATATATTTT
TRBJ1-2 | NA | NA | TRBV4-2 | CASSQDWQGIGYTF | TGTGCCAGCAGCCAAGATTGGCAGGGAATTGGCTACACCTTC
TRBJ2-6 | NA | NA | TRBV29-1 | CSASQPGANVLTF | TGCAGCGCCAGTCAACCTGGGGCCAACGTCCTGACTTTC
TRBJ2-2 | NA | NA | TRBV12-3/TRBV12-4 | CASSFGGAIAGELFF | TGTGCCAGCAGTTTTGGGGGAGCGATCGCCGGGGAGCTGTTTTTT
TRBJ2-7 | few | NA | TRBV6-5 | CASSYRARSGYEQYF | TGTGCCAGCAGTTACCGCGCCAGGTCGGGTTACGAGCAGTACTTC
TRBJ2-2 | few | NA | TRBV20-1 | CSAKAGVYGELFF | TGCAGTGCTAAGGCAGGGGTATACGGGGAGCTGTTTTTT
TRBJ1-6 | few | TRBD1 | TRBV6-5 | CASSYRTGSNSPLHF | TGTGCCAGCAGTTACAGGACAGGGTCTAATTCACCCCTCCACTTT
TRBJ1-1 | NA | NA | TRBV5-1 | CASSWAGNTEAFF | TGTGCCAGCAGCTGGGCTGGAAACACTGAAGCTTTCTTT
TRBJ2-3 | NA | NA | TRBV28 | CASTETVTSTDTQYF | TGTGCCAGCACCGAGACAGTTACTAGCACAGATACGCAGTATTTT
TRBJ2-1 | NA | NA | TRBV2 | CASTREGGFGEQFF | TGTGCCAGCACCCGAGAGGGGGGGTTCGGTGAGCAGTTCTTC
TRBJ1-1 | few | NA | TRBV27 | CARGGFTEAFF | TGTGCCAGAGGCGGTTTTACTGAAGCTTTCTTT
TRBJ2-3 | few | NA | TRBV12-3/TRBV12-4 | CASSVRVNTQYF | TGTGCCAGCAGTGTCAGGGTAAATACGCAGTATTTT